The clone carrying this T cell receptor beta chain appeared many times. Antigen unknown. The CDR3 is 15 amino acids. The V gene's germline CDR1 is SGHKS and CDR2 YYEKEE (reference sequence). V was cut by 0 bases and J by 2 bases, with 10 bases left in between. The data are from a study of T cells after yellow fever vaccination. TCRdb analysed the 5' RACE reads with MiXCR anew, one entry per CDR3 protein. This table holds about 580,000 distinct CDR3 sequences, less than 20% found once. Study results and caveats: Repertoires obtained by FACS sorting could include abundant clonotypes that entered as contaminants from the bulk population. It was a small share of clonotypes that appeared in both CD4 and CD8 compartments. The study found a weaker secondary response that peaked faster, day 5 versus 15.

J is TRBJ2-3 and V is TRBV5-5; D call uncertain. Sequences were derived from PBMCs, sampled around 5 days after the first yellow fever vaccination. This receptor was identified in a young man who received the YFV17D yellow fever vaccine. In DNA, the CDR3 is TGTGCCAGCAGCTTGGCCTTGGTAGCCACAGATACGCAGTATTTT. Amino acid sequence: CASSLALVATDTQYF.